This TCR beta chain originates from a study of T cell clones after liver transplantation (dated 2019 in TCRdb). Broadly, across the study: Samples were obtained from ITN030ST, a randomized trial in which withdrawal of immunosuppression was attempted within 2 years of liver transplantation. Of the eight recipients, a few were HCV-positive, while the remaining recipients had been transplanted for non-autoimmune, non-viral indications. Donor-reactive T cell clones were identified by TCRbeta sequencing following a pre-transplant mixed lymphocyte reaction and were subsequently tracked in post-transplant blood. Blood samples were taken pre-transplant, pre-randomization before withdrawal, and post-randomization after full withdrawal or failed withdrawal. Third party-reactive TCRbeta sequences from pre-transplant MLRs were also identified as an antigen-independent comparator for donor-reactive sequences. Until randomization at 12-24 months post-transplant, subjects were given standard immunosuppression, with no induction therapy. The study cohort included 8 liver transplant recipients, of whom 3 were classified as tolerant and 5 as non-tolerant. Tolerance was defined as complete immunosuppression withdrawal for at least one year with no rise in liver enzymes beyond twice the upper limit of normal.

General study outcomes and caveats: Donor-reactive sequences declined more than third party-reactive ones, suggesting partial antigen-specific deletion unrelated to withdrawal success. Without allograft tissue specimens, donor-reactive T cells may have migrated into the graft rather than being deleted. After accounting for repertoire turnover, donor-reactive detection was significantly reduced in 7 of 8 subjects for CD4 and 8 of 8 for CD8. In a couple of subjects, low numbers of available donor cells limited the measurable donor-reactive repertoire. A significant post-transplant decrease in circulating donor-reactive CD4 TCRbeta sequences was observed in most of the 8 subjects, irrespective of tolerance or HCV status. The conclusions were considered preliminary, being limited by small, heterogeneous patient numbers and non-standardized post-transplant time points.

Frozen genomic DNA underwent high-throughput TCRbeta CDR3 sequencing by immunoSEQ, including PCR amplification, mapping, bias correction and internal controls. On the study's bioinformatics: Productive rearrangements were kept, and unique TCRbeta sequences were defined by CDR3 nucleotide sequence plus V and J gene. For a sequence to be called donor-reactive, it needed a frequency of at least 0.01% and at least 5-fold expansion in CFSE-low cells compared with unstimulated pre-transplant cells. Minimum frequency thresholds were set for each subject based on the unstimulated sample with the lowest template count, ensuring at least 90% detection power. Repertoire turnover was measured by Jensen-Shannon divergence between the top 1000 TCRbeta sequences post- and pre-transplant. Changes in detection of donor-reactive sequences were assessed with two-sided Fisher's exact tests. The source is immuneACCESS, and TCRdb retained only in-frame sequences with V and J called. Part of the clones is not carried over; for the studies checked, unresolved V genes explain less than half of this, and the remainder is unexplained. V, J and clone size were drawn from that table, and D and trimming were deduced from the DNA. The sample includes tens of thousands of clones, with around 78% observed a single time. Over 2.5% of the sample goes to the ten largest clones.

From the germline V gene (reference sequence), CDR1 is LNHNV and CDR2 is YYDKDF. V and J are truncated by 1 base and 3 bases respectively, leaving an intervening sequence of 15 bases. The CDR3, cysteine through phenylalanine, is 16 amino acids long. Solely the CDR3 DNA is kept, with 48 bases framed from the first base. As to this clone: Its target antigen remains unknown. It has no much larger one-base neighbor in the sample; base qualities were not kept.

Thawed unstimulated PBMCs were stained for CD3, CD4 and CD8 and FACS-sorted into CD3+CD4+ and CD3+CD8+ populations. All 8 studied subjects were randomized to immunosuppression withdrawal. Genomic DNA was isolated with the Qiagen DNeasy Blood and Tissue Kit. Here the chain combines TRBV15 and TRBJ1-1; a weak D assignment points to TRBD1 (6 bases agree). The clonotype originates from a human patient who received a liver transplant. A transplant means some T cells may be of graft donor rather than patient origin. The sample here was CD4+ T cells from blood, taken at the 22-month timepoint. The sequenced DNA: TGTGCCACCAGCAGAGTAGGGGGGCTTGAGGACACTGAAGCTTTCTTT. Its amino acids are CATSRVGGLEDTEAFF.